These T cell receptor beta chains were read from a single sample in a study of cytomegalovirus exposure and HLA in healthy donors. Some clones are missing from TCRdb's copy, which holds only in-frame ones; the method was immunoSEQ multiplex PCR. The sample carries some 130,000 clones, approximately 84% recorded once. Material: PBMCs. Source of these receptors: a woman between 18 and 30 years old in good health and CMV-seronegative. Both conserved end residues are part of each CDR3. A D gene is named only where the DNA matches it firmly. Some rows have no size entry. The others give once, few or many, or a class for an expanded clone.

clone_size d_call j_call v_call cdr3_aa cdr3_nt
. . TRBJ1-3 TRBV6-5 CASSSSGGNTIYF TGTGCCAGCAGCTCCTCCGGGGGAAACACCATATATTTT
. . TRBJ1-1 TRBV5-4 CASSREAETGTGTEAFF TGTGCCAGCAGCCGGGAAGCGGAGACAGGAACGGGCACTGAAGCTTTCTTT
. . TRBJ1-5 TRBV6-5 CASSSGRARPQHF TGTGCCAGCAGTTCCGGGAGGGCGCGGCCCCAGCATTTT
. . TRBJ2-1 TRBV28 CASISGNEQFF TGTGCCAGCATTAGCGGAAATGAGCAGTTCTTC
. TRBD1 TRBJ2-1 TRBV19 CASSPGQGLEQFF TGTGCCAGTAGCCCGGGACAGGGTTTAGAGCAGTTCTTC
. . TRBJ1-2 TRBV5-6 CASSFGRANYGYTF TGTGCCAGCAGCTTCGGCAGGGCTAACTATGGCTACACCTTC
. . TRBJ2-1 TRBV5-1 CASSLAEAGLEQFF TGCGCCAGCAGCTTGGCCGAGGCAGGGCTGGAGCAGTTCTTC
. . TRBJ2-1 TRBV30 CAWSGAGYEQFF TGTGCCTGGAGTGGGGCAGGTTATGAGCAGTTCTTC
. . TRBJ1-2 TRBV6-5 CASSYSRGTYGYTF TGTGCCAGCAGTTACTCGAGAGGAACCTATGGCTACACCTTC
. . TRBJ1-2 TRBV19 CASSSRGDGYTF TGTGCCAGTAGTTCAAGGGGTGATGGCTACACCTTC
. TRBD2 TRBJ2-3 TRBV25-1 CASSAPSGRVADTQYF TGTGCCAGCAGTGCCCCTAGCGGGAGGGTGGCAGATACGCAGTATTTT
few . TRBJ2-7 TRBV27 CASSPRPAPLSYEQYF TGTGCCAGCAGCCCCAGGCCAGCCCCTCTTTCCTACGAGCAGTACTTC
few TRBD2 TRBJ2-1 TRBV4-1 CASSQERSGSIYNEQFF TGCGCCAGCAGCCAAGAGCGGAGCGGGAGTATTTACAATGAGCAGTTCTTC
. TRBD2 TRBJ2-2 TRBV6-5 CASNSASGRTGELFF TGTGCCAGCAATTCTGCTAGCGGGAGGACCGGGGAGCTGTTTTTT
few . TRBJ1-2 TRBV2 CASSENAYANYGYTF TGTGCCAGCAGTGAAAACGCCTATGCTAACTATGGCTACACCTTC
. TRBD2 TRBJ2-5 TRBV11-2 CASSFRGAGEETQYF TGTGCCAGCAGCTTTAGGGGAGCGGGAGAAGAGACCCAGTACTTC
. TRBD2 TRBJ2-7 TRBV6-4 CASSADRLAGGLYEQYF TGTGCCAGCAGTGCCGATCGACTAGCGGGAGGCCTCTACGAGCAGTACTTC
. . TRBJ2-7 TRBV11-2 CASIGDLTHEQYF TGTGCCAGCATAGGGGATCTGACCCACGAGCAGTACTTC
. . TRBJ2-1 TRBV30 CAWSTSRYNEQFF TGTGCCTGGAGTACTAGCAGATACAATGAGCAGTTCTTC
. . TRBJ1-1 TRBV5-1 CASSLALTGRGTEAFF TGCGCCAGCAGCTTGGCGCTAACAGGGCGAGGGACTGAAGCTTTCTTT
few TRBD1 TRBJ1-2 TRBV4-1 CASSRPGTASKGYTF TGCGCCAGCAGCAGACCCGGGACAGCTTCTAAGGGCTACACCTTC
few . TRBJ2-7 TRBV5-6 CASSLAGRETYEQYF TGTGCCAGCAGCTTGGCCGGAAGGGAGACCTACGAGCAGTACTTC
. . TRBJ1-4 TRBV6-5 CASSYDWEDEKLFF TGTGCCAGCAGTTACGACTGGGAGGATGAAAAACTGTTTTTT
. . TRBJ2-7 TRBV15 CATSRDLDSFYEQYF TGTGCCACCAGCAGAGACCTCGATAGTTTCTACGAGCAGTACTTC
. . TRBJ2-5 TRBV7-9 CASSLFSGKASQTQYF TGTGCCAGCAGCTTATTTTCAGGGAAAGCCAGCCAGACCCAGTACTTC
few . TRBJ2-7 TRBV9 CASSPIYEQYF TGTGCCAGCAGTCCTATCTACGAGCAGTACTTC
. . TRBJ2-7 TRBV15 CATSRGTGSSYEQYF TGTGCCACCAGCAGAGGTACAGGGAGCTCCTACGAGCAGTACTTC
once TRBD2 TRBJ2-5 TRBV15 CATSTGLAGQETQYF TGTGCCACCAGCACGGGACTAGCGGGGCAAGAGACCCAGTACTTC
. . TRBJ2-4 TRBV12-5 CASGLFRENIQYF TGTGCTAGTGGTTTGTTTCGGGAAAACATTCAGTACTTC
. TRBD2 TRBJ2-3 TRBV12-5 CASGGAGGADTQYF TGTGCTAGTGGGGGAGCGGGAGGGGCAGATACGCAGTATTTT
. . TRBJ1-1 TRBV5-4 CASSPGTLEEAFF TGTGCCAGCAGCCCTGGGACTCTAGAGGAAGCTTTCTTT
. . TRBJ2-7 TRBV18 CASQLDIELEQYF TGTGCCAGCCAACTCGATATCGAACTCGAGCAGTACTTC
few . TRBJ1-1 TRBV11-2 CASSLTADFNTEAFF TGTGCCAGCAGCTTAACTGCGGACTTCAACACTGAAGCTTTCTTT
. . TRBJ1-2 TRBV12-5 CASGLRRGVGYGYTF TGTGCTAGTGGTCTACGCCGGGGGGTCGGCTATGGCTACACCTTC
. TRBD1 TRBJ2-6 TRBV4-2 CASSPTGQGTGANVLTF TGTGCCAGCAGCCCTACGGGACAGGGAACTGGGGCCAACGTCCTGACTTTC
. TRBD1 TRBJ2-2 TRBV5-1 CASSPGQGPHANTGELFF TGCGCCAGCAGCCCTGGACAGGGGCCACACGCGAACACCGGGGAGCTGTTTTTT
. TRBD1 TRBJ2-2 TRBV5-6 CASRRTGGAEGTGELFF TGTGCCAGCAGGCGGACAGGGGGCGCGGAGGGAACCGGGGAGCTGTTTTTT